Presented here are 5 T cell receptor beta chains from one specimen sequenced in a study of identical twins (dated by TCRdb to the mid-2010s). Libraries came from 5' RACE. TCRdb records Illumina HiSeq 2000 as the sequencer. The public reads were run again by TCRdb, first through fastp at Q25 and then through MiXCR, and only productive beta chains were kept. A single entry per CDR3 protein holds the most common genes and DNA from its merged rows. This sample has 500,000 to 600,000 distinct CDR3 sequences in its table, and 22% of those were observed once. The ten largest make up 0.91% of the sample. The data also belong to a second study, concerning T cells expressing NK-cell markers.

Sequencing used CD4+ T cells sorted from blood. Receptor source: a woman under 30 in good health.

This chain joins TRBV20-1 and TRBJ2-2; tentative D call: TRBD1 (6 bases). V lost 2 bases, J lost 1 base, and 14 bases lay in between. The CDR3 runs 16 residues. Looked up from germline, CDR1 is DFQATT and CDR2 is SNEGSKA (reference sequence). This CDR3 reads CSARNAKGQNTGELFF. In DNA form, the CDR3 reads TGCAGTGCTAGAAACGCGAAGGGACAGAACACCGGGGAGCTGTTTTTT.

The chain joins TRBV5-1 to TRBJ2-3; no clear D. Germline V gene sequence: CDR1 SGHRS, CDR2 YFSETQ. The CDR3 sequence is 15 residues long. The V end was cut by 0 bases, the J end by 3 bases, with 11 bases between. For the CDR3, the DNA is TGCGCCAGCAGCTTGGGCGTTTCTGTGACAGATACGCAGTATTTT. This translates into CASSLGVSVTDTQYF.

This clonotype appeared a few times. CDR3 loop: CSARAFNYGYTF. The DNA of the CDR3 is TGCAGTGCTCGGGCCTTTAACTATGGCTACACCTTC. This chain links TRBV20-1 with TRBJ1-2, with D unresolved. This CDR3 spans 12 amino acids. V was shortened by 5 bases and J by 1 base, with 8 bases between the two germline ends. Per germline, CDR1 DFQATT and CDR2 SNEGSKA (reference sequence).

This clonotype occurred a few times. The rearrangement links TRBV19 to TRBJ2-3; D may be TRBD2 (5 bases). This CDR3 comprises 16 residues. Trimming stripped 3 bases from V and 2 bases from J, with 15 bases between. CDR1 and CDR2 (germline): LNHDA, SQIVND (reference sequence). CDR3 sequence reads: CASSMRAAGPTDTQYF. Here the CDR3 DNA reads TGTGCCAGTAGTATGCGGGCGGCAGGACCCACAGATACGCAGTATTTT.

The J gene is TRBJ2-5, the V gene TRBV20-1, with unresolved D. Trimming cost V 5 bases and J 4 bases, with 8 bases left between them. Germline CDR1 and CDR2: DFQATT and SNEGSKA (reference sequence). The CDR3 has 11 residues. CDR3 residues: CSARHGETQYF. The CDR3 DNA reads TGCAGTGCTCGACACGGAGAGACCCAGTACTTC.